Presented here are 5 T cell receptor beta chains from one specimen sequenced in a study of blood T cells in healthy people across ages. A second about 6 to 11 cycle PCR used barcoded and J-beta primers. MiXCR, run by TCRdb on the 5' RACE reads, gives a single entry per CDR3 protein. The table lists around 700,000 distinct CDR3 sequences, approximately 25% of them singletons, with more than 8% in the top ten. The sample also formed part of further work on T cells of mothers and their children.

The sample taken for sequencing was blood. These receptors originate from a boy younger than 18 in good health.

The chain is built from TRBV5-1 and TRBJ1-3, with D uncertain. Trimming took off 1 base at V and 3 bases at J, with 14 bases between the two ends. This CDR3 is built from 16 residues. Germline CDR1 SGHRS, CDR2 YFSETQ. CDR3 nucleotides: TGCGCCAGCAGCTTGAAACCGCGTGTAGATGGAAACACCATATATTTT. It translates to CASSLKPRVDGNTIYF. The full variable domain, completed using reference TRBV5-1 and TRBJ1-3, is KAGVTQTPRYLIKTRGQQVTLSCSPISGHRSVSWYQQTPGQGLQFLFEYFSETQRNKGNFPGRFSGRQFSNSRSEMNVSTLELGDSALYLCASSLKPRVDGNTIYFGEGSWLTVV.

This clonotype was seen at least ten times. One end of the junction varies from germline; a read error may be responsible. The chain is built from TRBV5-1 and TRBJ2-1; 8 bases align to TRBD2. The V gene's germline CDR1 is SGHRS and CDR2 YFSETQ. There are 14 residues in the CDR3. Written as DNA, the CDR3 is TGTGCCAGCAGCTTGGCGGGAGGCCGCAATGAGCAGTTCTTC. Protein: CASSLAGGRNEQFF.

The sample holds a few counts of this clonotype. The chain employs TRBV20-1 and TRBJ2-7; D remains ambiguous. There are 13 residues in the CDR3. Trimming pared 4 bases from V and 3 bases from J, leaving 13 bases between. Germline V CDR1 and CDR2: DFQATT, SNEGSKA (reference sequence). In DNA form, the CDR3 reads TGCAGTGCTATAGGTACGGATTTCTACGAGCAGTACTTC. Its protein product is CSAIGTDFYEQYF.

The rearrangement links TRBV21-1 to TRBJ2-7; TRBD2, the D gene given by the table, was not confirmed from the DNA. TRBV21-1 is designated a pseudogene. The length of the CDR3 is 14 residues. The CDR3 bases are TGTGCCACTATACTAGCGGGATTTTCCTACGAGCAGTACTTC. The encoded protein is CATILAGFSYEQYF.

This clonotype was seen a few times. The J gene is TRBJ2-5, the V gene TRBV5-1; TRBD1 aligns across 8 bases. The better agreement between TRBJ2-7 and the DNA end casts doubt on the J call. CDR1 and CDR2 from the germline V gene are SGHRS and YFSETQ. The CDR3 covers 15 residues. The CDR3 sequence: CASRAAGTGGDEQYF. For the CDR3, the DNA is TGCGCCAGCAGGGCTGCCGGGACAGGAGGAGACGAGCAGTACTTC.